These 17 T cell receptor beta chains came from one sample sequenced in a study of cytomegalovirus exposure and HLA in healthy donors. Primers: 60 Vbeta forward and 13 Jbeta reverse. Clones were sequenced by immunoSEQ multiplex PCR, and TCRdb holds only the in-frame ones, with some missing. This sample carries roughly 120,000 clones, about 8.6% of them seen once, and the ten largest clones take about 6.6%. The specimen was PBMCs. The receptors shown here come from a woman aged 40 to 50 in good health and CMV-seropositive.

The gene calls are TRBV11-3 and TRBJ2-7; the D gene is possibly TRBD2 (7 bases). The germline gives CDR1 SGHNT, CDR2 YENEEA. Trimming pared 5 bases from V and 3 bases from J, leaving 17 bases between. The CDR3 spans 15 residues. Written as DNA, the CDR3 is TGTGCCAGCAGCCTCAGAGGGGGGGTAAGCTACGAGCAGTACTTC. Amino acid sequence: CASSLRGGVSYEQYF.

This clone has more than one count but fewer than ten. The chain couples TRBV6-1 to TRBJ2-7; tentatively, D is TRBD1 (6 bases). The CDR3 is 16 amino acids. The V end was cut by 4 bases, the J end by 3 bases, with 19 bases between. Germline V lookup: CDR1 MNHNS, CDR2 SASEGT. CDR3 nucleotides: TGTGCCAGCAGTGCTACGGACAGAAAAAGAATCTACGAGCAGTACTTC. Amino acid sequence: CASSATDRKRIYEQYF.

This chain uses TRBV27 with TRBJ1-6; possible D gene TRBD1, 5 bases. The CDR3 extends over 15 amino acids. The germline CDR1 and CDR2 sequences are MNHEY and SMNVEV (reference sequence). The V end lost 0 bases, the J end lost 11 bases, and 14 bases lay between the germline ends. The CDR3 here is CASSLSWGLRAPLHF. The CDR3 coding sequence is TGTGCCAGCAGTTTATCCTGGGGACTAAGGGCACCCCTCCACTTT.

This clone was seen a handful of times. The genes are TRBV28 and TRBJ1-5, with 8 bases lining up with TRBD1. J lost 3 bases, V lost 5 bases, and 12 bases had no gene match. The CDR3 covers 17 residues. The germline V gene encodes CDR1 MDHEN and CDR2 SYDVKM. CDR3 sequence (DNA): TGTGCCAGCAGTCCGGACAGGGCTAATGGGGTCAATCAGCCCCAGCATTTT. This encodes CASSPDRANGVNQPQHF.

A few counts support this clone. V usage is TRBV19 and J usage is TRBJ1-5; 11 nucleotides line up with TRBD1. V trimming: 3 bases; J trimming: 0 bases; junction bases outside the gene matches: 7. The CDR3 sequence is 18 residues long. CDR1 is LNHDA, CDR2 SQIVND, per germline (reference sequence). CDR3 sequence: CASSIGGTGGFSNQPQHF. The CDR3 DNA reads as TGTGCCAGTAGTATCGGGGGGACAGGGGGTTTTAGCAATCAGCCCCAGCATTTT.

The sample holds a few counts of this clone. An end of the junction differs from the germline gene, which may be a read error. The sample contains more than one DNA sequence encoding this CDR3. This chain links TRBV4-1 with TRBJ1-1, with a possible D match to TRBD1 (6 bases). Germline CDR1 and CDR2: MGHRA and YSYEKL. This CDR3 comprises 14 residues. CDR3 protein: CASSPGDMKTEAFF. CDR3 coding DNA: TGCGCCAGCAGCCCAGGGGACATGAAAACTGAAGCTTTCTTC.

This clone was observed a handful of times. One end of the junction varies from germline; a read error may be responsible. This chain connects TRBV2 to TRBJ1-3; maybe TRBD1 (5 bases). The CDR3 consists of 16 residues. Germline CDR1 SNHLY, CDR2 FYNNEI. CDR3 coding DNA: TGTGCCAGCAATGAAGAGACAGTTTTCTCTGGAAACACCATATATTTT. Amino acids: CASNEETVFSGNTIYF.

This clone was seen only a few times. This rearrangement joins TRBV9 to TRBJ2-6, with D tentatively TRBD1 (6 bases). Germline V gene sequence: CDR1 SGDLS, CDR2 YYNGEE. Deletions cut 1 base from V and 4 bases from J, with 18 bases between. The CDR3 spans 18 residues. CDR3 DNA sequence: TGTGCCAGCAGCGTATCTGGGGGCTTCCTGCCAGGGGCCAACGTCCTGACTTTC. Its protein product is CASSVSGGFLPGANVLTF.

This clone was seen a handful of times. This sequence joins TRBV5-4 and TRBJ1-1, with a tentative D call TRBD1 (5 bases). The CDR3 loop spans 15 amino acids. Trimming took off 3 bases at V and 1 base at J, with 13 bases between the two ends. Germline lookup yields CDR1 SGHNT and CDR2 YYREEE (reference sequence). The CDR3 region has the DNA TGTGCCAGCAGCTCGCTGACAGAGGAGAACACTGAAGCTTTCTTT. Translating gives CASSSLTEENTEAFF.

This clone was counted a few times. The rearrangement uses TRBV6-6 and TRBJ1-1; D gene unclear. Deletions cut 2 bases from V and 3 bases from J, with 10 bases between. The CDR3 spans 14 residues. CDR1 is MNHNY, CDR2 SVGAGI, per germline (reference sequence). CDR3 DNA: TGTGCCAGCAGTTACGGGCAGGAAGACACTGAAGCTTTCTTT. Its translation is CASSYGQEDTEAFF.

This sequence joins TRBV30 and TRBJ1-3, with a weak D call TRBD1 (6 bases). V was clipped by 2 bases and J by 2 bases, with 7 bases between them. Germline V gives CDR1 GTSNPN, CDR2 SVGIG (reference sequence). CDR3 length equals 13 residues. The CDR3 nucleotides read TGTGCCTGGAGTACAGGGACTGGAAACACCATATATTTT. Protein: CAWSTGTGNTIYF.

J is TRBJ1-1 and V is TRBV9; D is unclear. The CDR3 runs 13 residues. Germline CDR1 SGDLS, CDR2 YYNGEE. V lost 1 base to trimming and J lost 6 bases, with 10 bases between them. In DNA form, the CDR3 reads TGTGCCAGCAGCGTATTGTCCCGGGCTGAAGCTTTCTTT. It encodes CASSVLSRAEAFF.

The chain links TRBV6-5 to TRBJ1-3, with D perhaps TRBD1 (6 bases). Germline V gene lookup returns CDR1 MNHEY and CDR2 SVGAGI. Between the trimmed V and J ends, which lost 8 bases and 7 bases, there was a span of 15 bases. CDR3 length: 13 amino acids. The CDR3 coding sequence is TGTGCCAGCGGGGGCCTCCTAACGAACACCATATATTTT. This gives the protein CASGGLLTNTIYF.

About this clone: The identical CDR3 is also encoded by other nucleotide sequences in the sample. The V call is TRBV14, the J call TRBJ1-1; 9 bases map to TRBD1. Germline CDR1 reads SGHDN; CDR2 reads FVKESK. V lost 4 bases and J lost 2; bases outside the gene matches: 2. This CDR3 has 14 residues. The CDR3 protein is CASSPQGANTEAFF. CDR3 in DNA: TGTGCCAGCAGCCCACAGGGGGCAAACACTGAAGCTTTCTTT.

In its sample, this clone was seen a few times. The chain links TRBV5-1 to TRBJ1-6; no firm D call. Trimming left V 0 bases short and J 8 bases short, with 18 bases between. Per germline, CDR1 SGHRS and CDR2 YFSETQ. There are 17 residues in the CDR3. The CDR3 sequence is CASSLARGNLGDSPLHF. In DNA, the CDR3 is TGCGCCAGCAGCTTGGCCCGAGGTAACCTCGGGGATTCACCCCTCCACTTT.

CDR3 coding DNA: TGTGCCACCAGCAGAGACCTCGCCAGGGGGTCTGGAAACACCATATATTTT. Translating gives CATSRDLARGSGNTIYF. This chain links TRBV15 with TRBJ1-3, with 7 bases fitting TRBD1. Germline V gene sequence: CDR1 LNHNV, CDR2 YYDKDF (reference sequence). J lost 1 base, V lost 0 bases, and 6 bases had no gene match. The CDR3 covers 17 residues. The full variable domain, rest sourced from reference TRBV15 and TRBJ1-3, is DAMVIQNPRYQVTQFGKPVTLSCSQTLNHNVMYWYQQKSSQAPKLLFHYYDKDFNNEADTPDNFQSRRPNTSFCFLDIRSPGLGDTAMYLCATSRDLARGSGNTIYFGEGSWLTVV.

The chain uses TRBV6-1 and TRBJ1-1; D is unresolved. There are 15 residues in the CDR3. In germline, CDR1 is MNHNS, CDR2 SASEGT. Trimming removed 5 bases at V and 5 bases at J, with 18 bases between. DNA of the CDR3: TGTGCCAGCAGTCCTGTTAGAACCTCGGGAACTGAAGCTTTCTTT. Its translation is CASSPVRTSGTEAFF.